The 5 T cell receptor beta chains in this list originate from one sample, sequenced in a study of response to subunit inactivated influenza vaccine. TCRdb processed the RT-PCR reads anew with MiXCR; each CDR3 protein has one entry. The sample yields over 150,000 distinct CDR3 sequences, about 10% seen once. Sequences were derived from non-naive T cells sorted from PBMCs, sampled on the day of vaccination. These receptors were taken from a man aged 45-65 years who received an inactivated influenza vaccine.

This clonotype was found a few times. The chain combines TRBV12-3 or TRBV12-4 with TRBJ2-1; TRBD2 aligns across 7 bases. V gave up 6 bases and J gave up 8 bases; unmatched junction bases: 10. CDR3 length equals 14 residues. The chain's CDR3 is CASRGLGHVHEQFF. The CDR3 nucleotides read TGTGCCAGCAGAGGACTAGGCCATGTCCATGAGCAGTTCTTC.

The chain uses TRBV4-3 and TRBJ1-1; 11 bases fit TRBD1. Germline values: CDR1 LGHNA, CDR2 YSLEER. Trimming took 4 bases from V and 10 from J; bases not matched to a gene: 8. The CDR3 runs 14 residues. DNA for the CDR3: TGCGCCAGCAGCCTAGGAGGTGGACAGGGGGCAGCTTTCTTT. This codes for CASSLGGGQGAAFF.

The rearrangement links TRBV6-6 to TRBJ1-3, with a weak D call TRBD1 (5 bases). CDR3 length equals 13 residues. Germline CDR1 MNHNY, CDR2 SVGAGI (reference sequence). With 5 bases removed from V and 4 bases from J, the gap between germline ends came to 9 bases. The CDR3 loop reads CASSRDGGNTIYF. CDR3 DNA sequence: TGTGCCAGCAGTCGGGACGGAGGAAACACCATATATTTT.

About this clonotype: A single base separates this from a much larger clone, so it may be a read error. CDR3 region: CASSLCTGEDEQYF. CDR3 DNA sequence: TGCGCCAGCAGCCTGTGTACAGGGGAGGACGAGCAGTACTTC. The chain recombines TRBV5-1 with TRBJ2-7; D might be TRBD1 (7 bases). CDR1 SGHRS and CDR2 YFSETQ come from the germline V gene. The CDR3 length is 14 residues. Trimming removed 4 bases from V and 5 bases from J, with 16 bases in between. Based on the CDR3 plus reference TRBV5-1 and TRBJ2-7, the full variable domain is KAGVTQTPRYLIKTRGQQVTLSCSPISGHRSVSWYQQTPGQGLQFLFEYFSETQRNKGNFPGRFSGRQFSNSRSEMNVSTLELGDSALYLCASSLCTGEDEQYFGPGTRLTVT.

The chain joins TRBV4-3 to TRBJ1-1; 7 bases fit TRBD1. This CDR3 is built from 14 residues. Germline V lookup: CDR1 LGHNA, CDR2 YSLEER. The V segment lost 6 bases and the J segment 1 base; nucleotides outside the gene matches: 5. Here the CDR3 reads CASSRTGRNTEAFF. CDR3 coding DNA: TGCGCCAGCAGTCGGACAGGCAGGAACACTGAAGCTTTCTTT.